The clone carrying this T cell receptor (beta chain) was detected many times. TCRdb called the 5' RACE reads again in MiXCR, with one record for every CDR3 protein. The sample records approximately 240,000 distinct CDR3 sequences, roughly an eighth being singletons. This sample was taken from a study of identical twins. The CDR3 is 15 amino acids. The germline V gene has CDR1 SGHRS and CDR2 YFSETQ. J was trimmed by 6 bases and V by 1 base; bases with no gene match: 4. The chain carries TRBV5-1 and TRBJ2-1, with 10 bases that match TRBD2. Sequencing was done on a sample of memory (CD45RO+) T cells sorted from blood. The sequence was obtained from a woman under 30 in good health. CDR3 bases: TGCGCCAGCAGCTTGCTAGCGGGAGCAGTCAATGAGCAGTTCTTC. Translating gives CASSLLAGAVNEQFF.